Shown below are 5 T cell receptor beta chains from a single sample sequenced in a study of T cell repertoires in cytomegalovirus infection. Their antigens remain unidentified. TCRdb re-called the reads with MiXCR, one entry per CDR3 protein. This sample yields approximately 730,000 distinct CDR3 sequences, of which around 30% are seen a single time; roughly 18% belongs to the top ten. The material was cultured PBMCs, obtained from culture after CMV antigen stimulation. The source of these receptors is a human donor in good health (CMV status not recorded). Some clones in this sample may be carry-over from other donors' samples.

This clonotype has a count of ten or more. The rearrangement links TRBV12-3 or TRBV12-4 to TRBJ2-5, with D maybe TRBD1 (5 bases). The V and J ends lost 6 bases and 1 base respectively, with 9 bases between them. The CDR3 is 13 residues long. The CDR3 DNA sequence: TGTGCCAGCAGAGCACAGGCCCAAGAGACCCAGTACTTC. Its translation: CASRAQAQETQYF.

V gene TRBV27 combines with J gene TRBJ2-1; 11 bases agree with TRBD2. The V segment lost 6 bases and the J segment 14 bases; nucleotides outside the gene matches: 15. The germline CDR1 and CDR2 sequences are MNHEY and SMNVEV (reference sequence). The CDR3 totals 15 residues. CDR3 DNA sequence: TGTGCCAGCAGATCGGGACTAGCGGAAAGGGGGGTGGAGTTCTTC. Translation gives CASRSGLAERGVEFF.

The chain uses TRBV4-3 and TRBJ1-3; 9 bases are a match to TRBD1. This CDR3 spans 17 amino acids. V shed 1 base and J 3 bases; nucleotides not matched to a gene: 7. Germline V gene sequence: CDR1 LGHNA, CDR2 YSLEER. The CDR3 nucleotides are TGCGCCAGCAGCCAAGGGTTGGGACAGGGTCATGGAAACACCATATATTTT. It codes for CASSQGLGQGHGNTIYF.

This clonotype turned up a few times. This chain uses TRBV7-2 with TRBJ1-1, with D possibly TRBD1 on 5 matching bases. This CDR3 is built from 11 residues. V was trimmed by 5 bases and J by 7 bases, leaving 8 bases between them. Germline loops: CDR1 SGHTA, CDR2 FQGNSA. CDR3 region: CASSRTSEAFF. CDR3 DNA: TGTGCCAGCAGCAGGACAAGTGAAGCTTTCTTT.

Concerning this clonotype itself: This may stem from a read error, because a much larger clone lies one nucleotide away. This chain joins TRBV7-2 and TRBJ2-1, with D hard to call. CDR1 is SGHTA, CDR2 FQGNSA, per germline. There are 16 residues in the CDR3. With 2 bases removed from V and 6 bases from J, the gap between germline ends came to 17 bases. The CDR3 DNA sequence: TGTGCCAGCAGCTTATCGGTGGCCCCCACCTGCAATGAGCAGTTCTTC. It is translated as CASSLSVAPTCNEQFF.